This entry lists 25 T cell receptor beta chains sequenced from one sample in a study of cytomegalovirus exposure and HLA in healthy donors. Researchers ran the PCR with 60 Vbeta and 13 Jbeta primers. Produced via immunoSEQ multiplex PCR; TCRdb's table is partial and in-frame only. The table lists 100,000 to 120,000 clones, approximately 83% of them singletons, with about 1.7% in the top ten. The sequencing sample was made of PBMCs. Receptors originate from a man aged 35-49 years in good health and CMV-seronegative.

The chain has TRBV5-8 and TRBJ2-7, with TRBD1 matching 7 bases. From germline, CDR1 is SGHTS and CDR2 YDEGEE. The CDR3 runs 13 residues. V lost 5 bases, J lost 3 bases, and 5 bases stayed unmatched. CDR3 region: CASRRTGIYEQYF. CDR3 DNA: TGTGCCAGCAGGAGGACAGGAATCTACGAGCAGTACTTC.

This chain joins TRBV4-3 and TRBJ2-7; D uncertain. The CDR3 runs to 15 residues. Trimming removed 0 bases at V and 2 bases at J, with 11 bases between. Germline V lookup: CDR1 LGHNA, CDR2 YSLEER. CDR3 nucleotides: TGCGCCAGCAGCCAAGAATGGGCAAGTACCTACGAGCAGTACTTC. It yields the protein CASSQEWASTYEQYF.

The rearrangement joins TRBV7-9 to TRBJ1-2, with D possibly being TRBD1 (6 bases). From germline, CDR1 is SEHNR and CDR2 FQNEAQ (reference sequence). V lost 1 base and J 7 bases, leaving 10 bases between the germline ends. The CDR3 totals 13 residues. CDR3 protein: CASSLDRETGYTF. The DNA for the CDR3 is TGTGCCAGCAGCTTAGACAGGGAGACTGGCTACACCTTC.

The chain links TRBV5-4 to TRBJ1-4; the D gene is possibly TRBD1 (6 bases). Trimming cost V 3 bases and J 0 bases, with 12 bases left between them. Germline values: CDR1 SGHNT, CDR2 YYREEE (reference sequence). The CDR3 runs to 16 residues. This CDR3 reads CASSSGTSATNEKLFF. The CDR3 DNA follows: TGTGCCAGCAGCTCCGGGACATCCGCAACTAATGAAAAACTGTTTTTT.

The V call is TRBV4-2, the J call TRBJ2-5; TRBD1 is a possible D gene (6 bases). V was shortened by 0 bases and J by 0 bases, with 8 bases between the two germline ends. This CDR3 comprises 15 residues. Germline lookup yields CDR1 LGHNA and CDR2 YNFKEQ. The CDR3 region is CASSQDGTNQETQYF. CDR3 bases: TGTGCCAGCAGCCAAGATGGGACAAACCAAGAGACCCAGTACTTC.

This clone was seen more than once but under ten times. This chain uses TRBV5-5 with TRBJ1-1; D call uncertain. This CDR3 region has 14 residues. CDR1 and CDR2 from the germline V gene are SGHKS and YYEKEE (reference sequence). V was shortened by 4 bases and J by 1 base, with 11 bases between the two germline ends. CDR3 in amino acids: CASSLGLGNTEAFF. CDR3 coding DNA: TGTGCCAGCAGCCTAGGACTTGGGAACACTGAAGCTTTCTTT.

The chain links TRBV27 to TRBJ1-5; 8 positions match TRBD1. The CDR3 covers 17 residues. Trimming at V came to 5 bases and at J to 2 bases, leaving 11 bases not matched to a gene. Germline-derived CDR1 and CDR2 are MNHEY and SMNVEV (reference sequence). The DNA for the CDR3 is TGTGCCAGCAGTCTAGCAGGGGGCGACAGGGGCAATCAGCCCCAGCATTTT. Its translation is CASSLAGGDRGNQPQHF.

V and J are TRBV6-4 and TRBJ1-6; a possible D gene is TRBD1 (6 bases). V lost 7 bases and J lost 11, with 21 bases in between. From germline, CDR1 is MRHNA and CDR2 SNTAGT. The length of the CDR3 is 15 residues. CDR3 loop: CASTAGPGSGAPLHF. The CDR3 region has the DNA TGTGCCAGCACAGCAGGGCCCGGGTCAGGGGCACCCCTCCACTTT.

The chain employs TRBV5-1 and TRBJ2-2; tentative D call: TRBD2 (5 bases). Trimming removed 5 bases at V and 4 bases at J, with 9 bases between. The CDR3 runs 13 residues. Germline V CDR1 and CDR2: SGHRS, YFSETQ. CDR3 in amino acids: CASRTEGTGELFF. As DNA, the CDR3 is TGCGCCAGCAGAACAGAGGGCACCGGGGAGCTGTTTTTT.

The J gene is TRBJ1-2, the V gene TRBV9, with D possibly being TRBD1 (6 bases). CDR1 and CDR2 from the germline V gene are SGDLS and YYNGEE. The CDR3 has 17 residues. V lost 3 bases to trimming and J lost 6 bases, with 24 bases between them. The CDR3 sequence: CASSATLLRGGWDGYTF. The CDR3 region has the DNA TGTGCCAGCAGCGCTACCCTTCTCAGGGGCGGTTGGGATGGCTACACCTTC. Complete variable domain (other parts from reference TRBV9 and TRBJ1-2): DSGVTQTPKHLITATGQRVTLRCSPRSGDLSVYWYQQSLDQGLQFLIQYYNGEERAKGNILERFSAQQFPDLHSELNLSSLELGDSALYFCASSATLLRGGWDGYTFGSGTRLTVV.

The sample holds one count of this clone. The chain employs TRBV5-1 and TRBJ1-1; D is possibly TRBD1 (5 bases). With 4 bases removed from V and 5 bases from J, the gap between germline ends came to 15 bases. CDR1 is SGHRS, CDR2 YFSETQ, per germline. The CDR3 is made up of 14 amino acids. Written as DNA, the CDR3 is TGCGCCAGCAGCGATCAGGGTGGAAGGACTGAAGCTTTCTTT. It codes for CASSDQGGRTEAFF. The full variable domain, in which reference TRBV5-1 and TRBJ1-1 provide the parts outside the CDR3, is KAGVTQTPRYLIKTRGQQVTLSCSPISGHRSVSWYQQTPGQGLQFLFEYFSETQRNKGNFPGRFSGRQFSNSRSEMNVSTLELGDSALYLCASSDQGGRTEAFFGQGTRLTVV.

V gene TRBV6-1 combines with J gene TRBJ1-1, with D possibly being TRBD1 (5 bases). The CDR3 sequence is 13 residues long. Germline values: CDR1 MNHNS, CDR2 SASEGT. V lost 5 bases to trimming and J lost 4 bases, with 11 bases between them. The CDR3 DNA reads as TGTGCCAGCAGTTCAGGGTTTTTCACTGAAGCTTTCTTT. Protein product: CASSSGFFTEAFF.

The chain has TRBV28 and TRBJ1-2, with a possible D match to TRBD1 (6 bases). V was clipped by 5 bases and J by 5 bases, with 15 bases between them. Germline V gene lookup returns CDR1 MDHEN and CDR2 SYDVKM. CDR3 length: 14 amino acids. The CDR3 protein is CASSAQNRVYGYTF. Here the CDR3 DNA reads TGTGCCAGCAGTGCACAGAACAGGGTGTATGGCTACACCTTC.

The chain has TRBV2 and TRBJ1-3, with D uncertain. Germline values: CDR1 SNHLY, CDR2 FYNNEI. The CDR3 is 14 amino acids. V lost 6 bases to trimming and J lost 2 bases, with 11 bases between them. This chain's CDR3 is CASSPDGPGNTIYF. As DNA, the CDR3 is TGTGCCAGCAGCCCCGATGGGCCTGGAAACACCATATATTTT.

V is TRBV18 and J is TRBJ1-6; D remains ambiguous. With 3 bases removed from V and 7 bases from J, the gap between germline ends came to 13 bases. CDR1 is KGHSH and CDR2 is LQKENI in the germline V gene. This CDR3 contains 15 residues. The CDR3 region has the DNA TGTGCCAGCTCACCGCCCCGAGAAGAAAATTCACCCCTCCACTTT. Its translation: CASSPPREENSPLHF.

V usage is TRBV7-2 and J usage is TRBJ1-1; D is unresolved. In germline, CDR1 is SGHTA, CDR2 FQGNSA. Between the trimmed V and J ends, which lost 2 bases and 0 bases, there was a span of 7 bases. CDR3 size: 14 residues. CDR3 coding DNA: TGTGCCAGCAGCTTATCACAGCTGAACACTGAAGCTTTCTTT. Encoded protein: CASSLSQLNTEAFF.

The J gene is TRBJ1-6, the V gene TRBV5-1; D gene uncertain. Trimming left V 0 bases short and J 7 bases short, with 8 bases between. Germline V lookup: CDR1 SGHRS, CDR2 YFSETQ. The CDR3 consists of 14 residues. DNA for the CDR3: TGCGCCAGCAGCTTGGACGGAGGGAATTCACCCCTCCACTTT. Residues: CASSLDGGNSPLHF.

V and J are TRBV5-1 and TRBJ2-7; 7 bases agree with TRBD2. CDR1 and CDR2 (germline): SGHRS, YFSETQ. The CDR3 extends over 13 amino acids. Trimming cost V 4 bases and J 5 bases; bases outside gene matches: 6. The CDR3 is CASSGGVGDEQYF. In DNA, the CDR3 is TGCGCCAGCAGCGGGGGGGTGGGGGACGAGCAGTACTTC.

The chain links TRBV5-1 to TRBJ1-1; D unclear. The germline CDR1 and CDR2 sequences are SGHRS and YFSETQ. The CDR3 length is 15 residues. Trimming took 0 bases from V and 0 from J, leaving 9 bases between them. CDR3: CASSLGAIMNTEAFF. The CDR3 DNA reads TGCGCCAGCAGCTTGGGAGCTATCATGAACACTGAAGCTTTCTTT. Together with reference TRBV5-1 and TRBJ1-1, the CDR3 gives the full variable domain: KAGVTQTPRYLIKTRGQQVTLSCSPISGHRSVSWYQQTPGQGLQFLFEYFSETQRNKGNFPGRFSGRQFSNSRSEMNVSTLELGDSALYLCASSLGAIMNTEAFFGQGTRLTVV.

The CDR3 sequence: CASSSGTGRPGELFF. The CDR3 DNA sequence: TGTGCCAGCAGTTCCGGGACAGGGCGCCCCGGGGAGCTGTTTTTT. V and J are TRBV5-6 and TRBJ2-2, with 9 bases fitting TRBD1. The trim removed 5 bases at V and 6 bases at J, leaving 8 bases unmatched. The CDR3 loop spans 15 amino acids. Germline V gene lookup returns CDR1 SGHDT and CDR2 YYEEEE.

The chain uses TRBV7-3 and TRBJ2-5, with a weak D call TRBD1 (5 bases). V dropped 1 base and J dropped 12 bases, with 27 bases sitting between them. This CDR3 contains 17 residues. The V gene's germline CDR1 is SGHTA and CDR2 FQGTGA. The CDR3 reads CASSLNVLSGLVSKKYF. DNA of the CDR3: TGTGCCAGCAGCTTAAACGTACTATCAGGGTTAGTATCTAAAAAGTACTTC. Based on the CDR3 plus reference TRBV7-3 and TRBJ2-5, the full variable domain is GAGVSQTPSNKVTEKGKYVELRCDPISGHTALYWYRQSLGQGPEFLIYFQGTGAADDSGLPNDRFFAVRPEGSVSTLKIQRTERGDSAVYLCASSLNVLSGLVSKKYFGPGTRLLVL.

The gene calls are TRBV18 and TRBJ2-1, with TRBD2 matching 12 bases. The CDR3 has 18 residues. V lost 6 bases and J lost 0; bases outside the gene matches: 9. The germline V gene encodes CDR1 KGHSH and CDR2 LQKENI. The DNA of the CDR3 is TGTGCCAGCTCGCAACTAGCGGGGGGAACGTTCTCCTACAATGAGCAGTTCTTC. As protein: CASSQLAGGTFSYNEQFF.

This clone was recorded once. V is TRBV5-6 and J is TRBJ2-2, with a possible D match to TRBD1 (5 bases). CDR1 SGHDT and CDR2 YYEEEE come from the germline V gene. V shed 0 bases and J shed 6 bases, with 12 bases lying between them. The CDR3 is 15 amino acids. The CDR3 region has the DNA TGTGCCAGCAGCTTGGGGACACCACTATCCGGGGAGCTGTTTTTT. Encoded protein: CASSLGTPLSGELFF.

This sequence joins TRBV7-8 and TRBJ2-4, with TRBD2 matching 8 bases. Germline V gene sequence: CDR1 SGHVS, CDR2 FQNEAQ. CDR3 length: 17 amino acids. V lost 1 base and J lost 6; bases outside the gene matches: 11. CDR3 bases: TGTGCCAGCAGCTTAGTCCCCCCGGGACTAGGGAGAAACATTCAGTACTTC. The encoded protein is CASSLVPPGLGRNIQYF.

CDR3 nucleotide sequence: TGTGCCAGCAGTCCCGAAACGGACAGGCCCTACGAGCAGTACTTC. Residues: CASSPETDRPYEQYF. The chain carries TRBV27 and TRBJ2-7, with 7 nucleotides matching TRBD1. The germline CDR1 and CDR2 sequences are MNHEY and SMNVEV (reference sequence). The junction had 9 bases not matched to a gene; V was cut back by 5 bases and J by 2 bases. CDR3 length: 15 amino acids.